What follows are 27 T cell receptor beta chains derived from one specimen sequenced in a study of vaccination effects on CD4 cells after COVID-19. Assay used: immunoSEQ multiplex PCR; TCRdb lists only in-frame clones, some missing. The sample contains roughly 27,000 clones, about 67% of which appear only once. These receptors have no known antigen. Expansion of antigen-specific CD4+ T cells with viral peptide pools was carried out by the ViraFEST assay before sequencing. It was after roughly 11 days of culture that CD4+ T cells were isolated. Participants got two doses of BNT162b2 or mRNA-1273 vaccine. The material sequenced was CD4+ T cells from PBMCs cultured with HCoV-NL63 spike peptides, taken after COVID-19 vaccination. Source of these receptors: a human donor who received a COVID-19 vaccine.

The chain is built from TRBV4-1 and TRBJ1-1; D remains unclear. The germline V gene has CDR1 MGHRA and CDR2 YSYEKL. This CDR3 is 15 amino acids long. Trimming removed 0 bases from V and 0 bases from J, with 8 bases in between. This chain's CDR3 is CASSQDRTVNTEAFF. The CDR3 DNA reads as TGCGCCAGCAGCCAAGATCGGACGGTGAACACTGAAGCTTTCTTT.

This rearrangement joins TRBV2 to TRBJ2-1; 7 nucleotides match TRBD2. This CDR3 comprises 15 residues. Germline CDR1 is SNHLY and CDR2 is FYNNEI. The V segment lost 4 bases and the J segment 7 bases; nucleotides outside the gene matches: 10. DNA of the CDR3: TGTGCCAGCAGTGTCGAAGCGGGACCGGGTAATGAGCAGTTCTTC. Its protein product is CASSVEAGPGNEQFF.

This chain joins TRBV14 and TRBJ1-2; D gene unclear. CDR3 length: 14 amino acids. Germline lookup yields CDR1 SGHDN and CDR2 FVKESK. V dropped 0 bases and J dropped 5 bases, with 10 bases sitting between them. The CDR3 loop reads CASSQDLAMYGYTF. The CDR3 coding sequence is TGTGCCAGCAGCCAAGATCTGGCAATGTATGGCTACACCTTC.

This sequence joins TRBV3-1 (or the pseudogene TRBV3-2) and TRBJ2-1, with a weak D call TRBD1 (7 bases). V lost 4 bases and J 4 bases, leaving 32 bases between the germline ends. The germline V gene has CDR1 LGHDT and CDR2 YNNKEL (reference sequence). The length of the CDR3 is 21 residues. The CDR3 DNA sequence: TGTGCCAGCAGCCCTCGAAGGGTGTCAGGGGGTGAGGGGGGCCTGTACAATGAGCAGTTCTTC. This sequence encodes CASSPRRVSGGEGGLYNEQFF.

The V gene is TRBV5-5, the J gene TRBJ2-3, with TRBD1 matching 9 bases. CDR3 length: 15 residues. Losses at the gene ends were 4 bases for V and 2 bases for J; bases not matched to a gene: 5. Germline values: CDR1 SGHKS, CDR2 YYEKEE (reference sequence). CDR3 amino acids: CASSLGQGITDTQYF. For the CDR3, the DNA is TGTGCCAGCAGCCTGGGACAGGGAATCACAGATACGCAGTATTTT.

The V and J genes are TRBV2 and TRBJ2-7; D unclear. This CDR3 contains 12 residues. Germline CDR1 SNHLY, CDR2 FYNNEI. V was cut by 6 bases and J by 3 bases, with 9 bases left in between. The CDR3 DNA is TGTGCCAGCAGGAGAGATTACTACGAGCAGTACTTC. Translating it yields CASRRDYYEQYF.

The chain employs TRBV5-1 and TRBJ2-3; 9 bases are shared with TRBD1. The germline V gene encodes CDR1 SGHRS and CDR2 YFSETQ. The CDR3 loop spans 14 amino acids. The V gene end was trimmed by 0 bases and the J gene end by 4 bases; junction bases not matched to a gene: 0. The CDR3 region has the DNA TGCGCCAGCAGCTTGGGACAGGGGGCAGATACGCAGTATTTT. As protein: CASSLGQGADTQYF. Filled out from reference TRBV5-1 and TRBJ2-3, the complete variable domain reads KAGVTQTPRYLIKTRGQQVTLSCSPISGHRSVSWYQQTPGQGLQFLFEYFSETQRNKGNFPGRFSGRQFSNSRSEMNVSTLELGDSALYLCASSLGQGADTQYFGPGTRLTVL.

This sequence joins TRBV5-1 and TRBJ1-2, with D perhaps TRBD1 (6 bases). Germline CDR1 and CDR2: SGHRS and YFSETQ. This CDR3 has 15 amino acids. V lost 0 bases and J 4 bases, leaving 13 bases between the germline ends. The CDR3 bases are TGCGCCAGCAGCTTGGACAGGGAATCAGTCTATGGCTACACCTTC. Translated, it gives CASSLDRESVYGYTF.

The chain couples TRBV25-1 to TRBJ2-3; D may be TRBD2 (6 bases). Germline lookup yields CDR1 MGHDK and CDR2 SYGVNS. The V and J ends lost 1 base and 6 bases respectively, with 11 bases between them. The CDR3 length is 14 residues. The CDR3 sequence: CASSEFRERDTQYF. The CDR3 DNA follows: TGTGCCAGCAGTGAATTCCGGGAGCGGGATACGCAGTATTTT.

V is TRBV3-1 (or the pseudogene TRBV3-2) and J is TRBJ1-2, with 9 nucleotides matching TRBD1. Losses at the gene ends were 3 bases for V and 4 bases for J; bases not matched to a gene: 6. CDR1 is LGHDT, CDR2 YNNKEL, per germline (reference sequence). CDR3 length: 15 amino acids. Written as DNA, the CDR3 is TGTGCCAGCAGCCACCTCGACAGGGGGGCCTATGGCTACACCTTC. Protein sequence: CASSHLDRGAYGYTF.

This chain joins TRBV2 and TRBJ2-7; 7 nucleotides match TRBD2. Trimming took 5 bases from V and 7 from J; bases not matched to a gene: 8. The CDR3 extends over 13 amino acids. Germline CDR1 and CDR2: SNHLY and FYNNEI. For the CDR3, the DNA is TGTGCCAGCAGTCAAGGGGAGGGGAGAGAGCAGTACTTC. Translated, it gives CASSQGEGREQYF.

The count of this clone is one. The gene calls are TRBV5-4 and TRBJ2-5; 12 bases align to TRBD2. The CDR3 runs 14 residues. The junction had 2 bases not matched to a gene; V was cut back by 4 bases and J by 4 bases. The germline CDR1 and CDR2 sequences are SGHNT and YYREEE (reference sequence). Here the CDR3 reads CASSQTSGGETQYF. The CDR3, as DNA: TGTGCCAGCAGCCAGACTAGCGGGGGAGAGACCCAGTACTTC.

J is TRBJ2-3 and V is TRBV7-6, with no clear D. V dropped 1 base and J dropped 3 bases, with 11 bases sitting between them. The CDR3 is made up of 15 amino acids. Per germline, CDR1 SGHVS and CDR2 FNYEAQ. As DNA, the CDR3 is TGTGCCAGCAGCTTAGGTGGTCTCGAAACAGATACGCAGTATTTT. This codes for CASSLGGLETDTQYF.

The genes are TRBV5-1 and TRBJ2-1; 12 bases agree with TRBD2. The CDR3 has 17 residues. Trimming cost V 0 bases and J 4 bases; bases outside gene matches: 5. Germline CDR1 and CDR2: SGHRS and YFSETQ. The CDR3 protein is CASSLATSGSTYNEQFF. The CDR3 DNA reads as TGCGCCAGCAGCTTGGCGACTAGCGGGAGTACGTACAATGAGCAGTTCTTC.

This rearrangement joins TRBV5-1 to TRBJ2-1; D is unclear. Germline V gene lookup returns CDR1 SGHRS and CDR2 YFSETQ. Deletions cut 5 bases from V and 0 bases from J, with 6 bases between. The length of the CDR3 is 13 residues. The CDR3 nucleotides read TGCGCCAGCAGTTCTCCCTCCTACAATGAGCAGTTCTTC. Its translation: CASSSPSYNEQFF. Combining the CDR3 with reference TRBV5-1 and TRBJ2-1 gives the whole variable domain KAGVTQTPRYLIKTRGQQVTLSCSPISGHRSVSWYQQTPGQGLQFLFEYFSETQRNKGNFPGRFSGRQFSNSRSEMNVSTLELGDSALYLCASSSPSYNEQFFGPGTRLTVL.

The V call is TRBV10-3, the J call TRBJ1-3; TRBD1 matches at 9 bases. Germline V gene data show CDR1 as ENHRY and CDR2 as SYGVKD. V lost 8 bases to trimming and J lost 0 bases; unmatched junction nucleotides: 8. The CDR3 runs to 16 residues. The CDR3 loop is CAIGGTGQFSGNTIYF. The CDR3 coding sequence is TGTGCCATCGGAGGGACAGGGCAGTTCTCTGGAAACACCATATATTTT.

V gene TRBV18 combines with J gene TRBJ1-4; D perhaps matches TRBD1 (5 bases). Germline values: CDR1 KGHSH, CDR2 LQKENI. The ends were cut back, 6 bases at V and 3 bases at J, with 11 bases in the middle. This CDR3 has 14 residues. This CDR3 reads CASSPGLANEKLFF. CDR3 DNA: TGTGCCAGCTCCCCGGGACTCGCTAATGAAAAACTGTTTTTT.

V gene TRBV6-5 combines with J gene TRBJ1-2; D gene ambiguous. Looked up from germline, CDR1 is MNHEY and CDR2 is SVGAGI. The CDR3 contains 14 residues. V was cut by 5 bases and J by 3 bases, with 13 bases left in between. CDR3 protein: CASSRDQWDYGYTF. DNA of the CDR3: TGTGCCAGCAGTAGGGATCAGTGGGACTATGGCTACACCTTC.

V and J are TRBV28 and TRBJ1-2, with 7 bases identical to TRBD1. The germline V gene has CDR1 MDHEN and CDR2 SYDVKM. J lost 4 bases, V lost 4 bases, and 3 bases had no gene match. The CDR3 covers 13 residues. This chain's CDR3 is CASSSQGLYGYTF. In DNA form, the CDR3 reads TGTGCCAGCAGTTCACAGGGGCTCTATGGCTACACCTTC.

The chain carries TRBV6-5 and TRBJ1-1; D remains ambiguous. Germline lookup yields CDR1 MNHEY and CDR2 SVGAGI. The germline V and J ends were trimmed by 2 bases and 1 base, with 8 bases remaining between them. This CDR3 has 14 amino acids. The DNA of the CDR3 is TGTGCCAGCAGTTACCGAGCAGGGAACACTGAAGCTTTCTTT. Amino acids: CASSYRAGNTEAFF.

The chain links TRBV5-1 to TRBJ2-5, with D possibly being TRBD2 (7 bases). V dropped 0 bases and J dropped 5 bases, with 11 bases sitting between them. CDR1 and CDR2 (germline): SGHRS, YFSETQ. This CDR3 has 14 residues. Here the CDR3 DNA reads TGCGCCAGCAGCTTGGACAGGGAGGGCGAGACCCAGTACTTC. It specifies CASSLDREGETQYF.

This clone was detected only a few times. The chain carries TRBV24-1 and TRBJ2-3, with D perhaps TRBD2 (6 bases). Looked up from germline, CDR1 is KGHDR and CDR2 is SFDVKD. The V end was cut by 9 bases, the J end by 5 bases, with 11 bases between. This CDR3 has 12 residues. The CDR3 sequence is CATGTPGDTQYF. The CDR3 DNA follows: TGTGCCACCGGGACTCCTGGAGATACGCAGTATTTT.

The chain links TRBV11-2 to TRBJ2-3; 8 nucleotides agree with TRBD1. Germline V gives CDR1 SGHAT, CDR2 FQNNGV. CDR3 length: 16 amino acids. Trimming cost V 5 bases and J 2 bases; bases outside gene matches: 9. The CDR3 here is CASSEHTGGTTDTQYF. The CDR3 DNA reads TGTGCCAGCAGCGAACACACAGGGGGGACCACAGATACGCAGTATTTT.

The rearrangement uses TRBV5-1 and TRBJ1-1; no clear D gene. The V end lost 4 bases, the J end lost 4 bases, and 11 bases lay between the germline ends. Germline V CDR1 and CDR2: SGHRS, YFSETQ. This CDR3 contains 13 residues. The CDR3 nucleotides read TGCGCCAGCAGCGAAGCTCCGGGCACTGAAGCTTTCTTT. This encodes CASSEAPGTEAFF.

This clone came up a few times. The chain employs TRBV6-5 and TRBJ2-2; D gene ambiguous. The CDR3 sequence is 14 residues long. Germline V lookup: CDR1 MNHEY, CDR2 SVGAGI. The V and J ends lost 2 bases and 5 bases respectively, with 9 bases between them. This chain's CDR3 is CASSYDQETGELFF. The DNA of the CDR3 is TGTGCCAGCAGTTACGACCAGGAGACCGGGGAGCTGTTTTTT.

The V call is TRBV5-5, the J call TRBJ2-1, with 13 bases aligning to TRBD2. The CDR3 length is 16 residues. Germline assignment: CDR1 SGHKS and CDR2 YYEKEE (reference sequence). V lost 3 bases and J lost 6; bases outside the gene matches: 6. In nucleotides, the CDR3 is TGTGCCAGCAGCTGGGAGAGACTAGCGGGAGGCAATGAGCAGTTCTTC. Protein: CASSWERLAGGNEQFF.

The chain links TRBV14 to TRBJ1-2, with 8 bases fitting TRBD1. The CDR3 is 13 residues long. Germline V gene data show CDR1 as SGHDN and CDR2 as FVKESK. V lost 4 bases to trimming and J lost 6 bases; unmatched junction nucleotides: 4. CDR3 protein: CASSPQGADGYTF. The CDR3 DNA reads TGTGCCAGCAGCCCTCAGGGGGCGGATGGCTACACCTTC.